The 15 T cell receptor beta chains presented below share a single source sample, sequenced in a study of CD8+CD57+ T cells in acquired aplastic anemia (dated by TCRdb to between 2017 and 2018). Flow cytometry had shown CD8+CD57+ cell expansion in the patients selected for sequencing. Sequenced on an Illumina HiSeq 2000. Profiling of TCR beta VDJ combinations and CDR3 sequences used genomic DNA as the template. TCRdb handled the public reads itself, with Q25 trimming in fastp and clone calling in MiXCR, and kept productive beta chains. Identical CDR3 proteins give one entry, which carries the most common genes and DNA. For this sample there are 50,000 to 65,000 distinct CDR3 sequences; approximately 50% appear just once. The top ten hold under 20% of the sample. The sequenced material came from sorted CD4+, CD8+, or CD8+CD57+ T cells (not recorded which) from PBMCs. The receptors were sampled from a human donor with aplastic anemia.

Ten or more counts support this clonotype. The rearrangement joins TRBV14 to TRBJ2-7; 8 positions agree with TRBD1. V gave up 4 bases and J gave up 3 bases; unmatched junction bases: 5. CDR1 is SGHDN and CDR2 is FVKESK in the germline V gene. The CDR3 consists of 14 residues. Here the CDR3 reads CASSPRTGFYEQYF. CDR3 DNA sequence: TGTGCCAGCAGCCCTCGGACAGGGTTCTACGAGCAGTACTTC.

The chain uses TRBV24-1 and TRBJ1-4; no definite D call. This CDR3 region has 15 residues. The V and J ends lost 4 bases and 0 bases respectively, with 8 bases between them. Per the germline V gene, CDR1 is KGHDR and CDR2 is SFDVKD. The CDR3 protein is CATSDHTATNEKLFF. The CDR3 region has the DNA TGTGCCACCAGTGACCACACTGCAACTAATGAAAAACTGTTTTTT.

As concerns this clonotype: An end of the junction differs from the germline gene, which may be a read error. The chain has TRBV15 and TRBJ1-1; 8 bases agree with TRBD1. The germline CDR1 and CDR2 sequences are LNHNV and YYDKDF (reference sequence). The CDR3 consists of 14 residues. The CDR3 loop is CATSRDRDRGLSSF. In DNA form, the CDR3 reads TGTGCCACCAGCAGAGATCGCGACAGGGGCCTTTCTTCCTTT.

This chain uses TRBV24-1 with TRBJ1-6; perhaps TRBD1 as D (5 bases). Germline assignment: CDR1 KGHDR and CDR2 SFDVKD. Trimming left V 2 bases short and J 10 bases short, with 17 bases between. CDR3 length: 16 residues. CDR3 nucleotide sequence: TGTGCCACCAGTGATTCGACAGAGCCGGGAGGGTCACCCCTCCACTTT. This sequence encodes CATSDSTEPGGSPLHF.

The V gene is TRBV15, the J gene TRBJ2-7; no definite D call. The germline CDR1 and CDR2 sequences are LNHNV and YYDKDF (reference sequence). The CDR3 runs 15 residues. With 0 bases removed from V and 2 bases from J, the gap between germline ends came to 11 bases. CDR3 nucleotide sequence: TGTGCCACCAGCAGAGATGGCGCCGACGCCTACGAGCAGTACTTC. Translating gives CATSRDGADAYEQYF.

This clonotype has ten or more counts. This chain joins TRBV9 and TRBJ2-3; TRBD2 matches 9 bases. The CDR3 runs to 17 residues. J was trimmed by 2 bases and V by 3 bases; bases with no gene match: 10. Per germline, CDR1 SGDLS and CDR2 YYNGEE. The DNA for the CDR3 is TGTGCCAGCAGCGCCGAGGGTAGCGGGAGTACCACAGATACGCAGTATTTT. Translation: CASSAEGSGSTTDTQYF.

This clonotype was seen repeatedly, ten times or more. The rearrangement joins TRBV6-4 to TRBJ2-1; TRBD1 aligns across 9 bases. J gave up 7 bases and V 0 bases, and 7 bases lay outside the gene matches. The CDR3 covers 16 residues. Germline CDR1 is MRHNA and CDR2 is SNTAGT. CDR3 sequence reads: CASSDSPGQGSNEQFF. The CDR3 DNA sequence: TGTGCCAGCAGTGACTCCCCGGGACAGGGAAGTAATGAGCAGTTCTTC.

This chain joins TRBV19 and TRBJ1-6, with 7 bases matching TRBD1. Germline CDR1 and CDR2: LNHDA and SQIVND (reference sequence). This CDR3 is built from 16 residues. With V trimmed by 0 bases and J by 10 bases, 9 bases remained unmatched. The CDR3 region is CASSIDHILQGSPLHF. CDR3 sequence (DNA): TGTGCCAGTAGTATAGACCACATACTACAGGGGTCACCCCTCCACTTT.

This clonotype was seen at least ten times. V and J are TRBV6-1 and TRBJ1-6, with D possibly being TRBD1 (5 bases). Germline assignment: CDR1 MNHNS and CDR2 SASEGT. V was pared by 6 bases and J by 0 bases, with 9 bases between. CDR3 length: 15 residues. CDR3 region: CASSEGSSYNSPLHF. For the CDR3, the DNA is TGTGCCAGCAGCGAGGGGAGCTCCTATAATTCACCCCTCCACTTT.

A note on this clonotype: A much bigger clone sits one base away, suggesting this may be a read error. The rearrangement uses TRBV10-3 and TRBJ2-2, with D possibly matching TRBD2 (6 bases). This CDR3 has 14 residues. Germline V CDR1 and CDR2: ENHRY, SYGVKD. This chain's CDR3 is CAIAAQRNTGGLFF. In DNA form, the CDR3 reads TGTGCCATCGCGGCCCAGAGGAACACCGGGGGGCTGTTTTTT.

A single count supports this clonotype. The junction departs from germline at one end; a sequencing error may be responsible. The chain links TRBV9 to TRBJ2-7; D is ambiguous. This CDR3 comprises 16 residues. Germline CDR1 is SGDLS and CDR2 is YYNGEE. CDR3 region: CASSHFKTSAPYEQYF. The CDR3 DNA sequence: TGCGCCAGCAGCCACTTTAAAACCAGTGCCCCCTACGAGCAGTACTTC.

V usage is TRBV19 and J usage is TRBJ2-3; 8 nucleotides agree with TRBD1. The germline gives CDR1 LNHDA, CDR2 SQIVND (reference sequence). The V and J ends lost 6 bases and 3 bases, in that order; junction bases with no gene match: 8. There are 15 residues in the CDR3. This chain's CDR3 is CASSLKQGVTDTQYF. CDR3 sequence (DNA): TGTGCCAGTAGCCTCAAACAGGGGGTTACAGATACGCAGTATTTT.

The V gene is TRBV19, the J gene TRBJ2-1; no clear D. CDR1 and CDR2 (germline): LNHDA, SQIVND (reference sequence). Trimming took off 5 bases at V and 4 bases at J, with 12 bases between the two ends. This CDR3 is 14 amino acids long. As DNA, the CDR3 is TGTGCCAGTAGTTTTCGGGCCCTATACAATGAGCAGTTCTTC. This codes for CASSFRALYNEQFF.

This clonotype was found many times. This rearrangement joins TRBV6-5 to TRBJ2-7; D not certain. Germline loops: CDR1 MNHEY, CDR2 SVGAGI. The CDR3 loop spans 13 amino acids. Trimming pared 0 bases from V and 5 bases from J, leaving 8 bases between. CDR3 loop: CASSYSISNEQYF. The CDR3 DNA sequence: TGTGCCAGCAGTTACTCGATAAGCAACGAGCAGTACTTC.

Notes on this clonotype: One end of the junction fails to match germline, which may point to a read error. The chain employs TRBV7-9 and TRBJ1-2; no firm D call. The CDR3 consists of 13 residues. The germline gives CDR1 SEHNR, CDR2 FQNEAQ (reference sequence). The CDR3 DNA follows: TGTGCTAGCAGCTTAGATGGCCCTAATGGCTACACCTTC. Its translation: CASSLDGPNGYTF.